The clone carrying this T cell receptor (beta chain) was detected a few times. This entry is derived from a study of blood T cells in healthy people across ages. The CDR3 loop spans 13 amino acids. CDR1 is LGHNA and CDR2 is YNFKEQ in the germline V gene. Trimming cost V 1 base and J 5 bases, with 8 bases left between them. Total RNA was extracted at no less than 6 micrograms per sample. The second PCR ran about 6 to 12 cycles with a sample-barcoded 5' primer and J-beta primers. TCRdb redid the calling of the 5' RACE reads with MiXCR, one entry per CDR3 protein. The sample carries about 540,000 distinct CDR3 sequences, about 25% recorded once. This sample was also put to use in a study of T cells of mothers and their children. Turning to that study: Maternal samples each gave over 8.5 million TCR beta CDR3 reads, and child samples several million each.

This receptor was taken from a boy under 18 in good health. This chain joins TRBV4-2 and TRBJ1-1; D uncertain. What was sequenced was blood. As DNA, the CDR3 is TGTGCCAGCAGCCAAGCGAGAAAAACTGAAGCTTTCTTT. This gives the protein CASSQARKTEAFF.